This entry lists 32 T cell receptor beta chains sequenced from one sample in a study of blood T cell repertoires in COVID-19. This table comes from immunoSEQ multiplex PCR, and its TCRdb copy is limited to in-frame clones, with some not included. The sample lists about 76,000 clones; roughly three quarters were seen once. Sequences were obtained from peripheral blood. The receptors were sampled from a man in his 70s with acute or convalescent COVID-19.

The rearrangement joins TRBV2 to TRBJ1-2; D is perhaps TRBD1 (6 bases). V shed 3 bases and J shed 4 bases, with 9 bases lying between them. The V gene's germline CDR1 is SNHLY and CDR2 FYNNEI. This CDR3 has 13 amino acids. This chain's CDR3 is CASSEGQSYGYTF. DNA of the CDR3: TGTGCCAGCAGTGAGGGACAAAGCTATGGCTACACCTTC. Variable domain in full (rest from reference TRBV2 and TRBJ1-2): EPEVTQTPSHQVTQMGQEVILRCVPISNHLYFYWYRQILGQKVEFLVSFYNNEISEKSEIFDDQFSVERPDGSNFTLKIRSTKLEDSAMYFCASSEGQSYGYTFGSGTRLTVV.

This clone was counted once. This chain connects TRBV28 to TRBJ2-1, with TRBD2 as a possible D gene (6 bases). Germline CDR1 is MDHEN and CDR2 is SYDVKM. This CDR3 region has 15 residues. Trimming shortened V by 5 bases and J by 7 bases, and 18 bases separated the two germline ends. In DNA form, the CDR3 reads TGTGCCAGCAGTCCCGGACCCCGCGGGAATAATGAGCAGTTCTTC. Translated: CASSPGPRGNNEQFF. Full variable domain (outside the CDR3, taken from reference TRBV28 and TRBJ2-1): DVKVTQSSRYLVKRTGEKVFLECVQDMDHENMFWYRQDPGLGLRLIYFSYDVKMKEKGDIPEGYSVSREKKERFSLILESASTNQTSMYLCASSPGPRGNNEQFFGPGTRLTVL.

This sequence joins TRBV30 and TRBJ2-7, with D hard to call. V gave up 3 bases and J gave up 6 bases, with 9 bases separating them. This CDR3 is built from 11 residues. The germline CDR1 and CDR2 sequences are GTSNPN and SVGIG (reference sequence). DNA of the CDR3: TGTGCCTGGAGCGGGTCGAGCGAGCAGTACTTC. It codes for CAWSGSSEQYF.

This clone was seen a single time. The chain combines TRBV19 with TRBJ1-5; tentative D call: TRBD1 (5 bases). V lost 7 bases, J lost 2 bases, and 9 bases lay in between. From germline, CDR1 is LNHDA and CDR2 SQIVND (reference sequence). The CDR3 sequence is 13 residues long. In DNA, the CDR3 is TGTGCCAGTAACATCAGGGGCAATCAGCCCCAGCATTTT. This encodes CASNIRGNQPQHF.

The chain employs TRBV6-5 and TRBJ2-3, with 7 positions matching TRBD2. The CDR3 covers 14 residues. Losses at the gene ends were 6 bases for V and 2 bases for J; bases not matched to a gene: 5. The V gene's germline CDR1 is MNHEY and CDR2 SVGAGI. The CDR3 loop reads CASRREGLTDTQYF. CDR3 nucleotide sequence: TGTGCCAGCAGAAGGGAGGGGCTCACAGATACGCAGTATTTT.

CDR3 amino acids: CASSVVRAGRTGELFF. For the CDR3, the DNA is TGTGCCAGCAGTGTGGTCAGGGCCGGGCGGACCGGGGAGCTGTTTTTT. V usage is TRBV2 and J usage is TRBJ2-2; weak D call: TRBD1 (5 bases). CDR3 length equals 16 residues. V lost 4 bases, J lost 5 bases, and 17 bases lay in between. The germline V gene encodes CDR1 SNHLY and CDR2 FYNNEI.

This clone was observed once. The rearrangement links TRBV7-9 to TRBJ2-4; weak D call: TRBD2 (6 bases). This CDR3 contains 15 residues. The V gene lost 1 base and the J gene lost 1 base, with 8 bases spanning the gap. The germline V gene has CDR1 SEHNR and CDR2 FQNEAQ (reference sequence). The CDR3 region has the DNA TGTGCCAGCAGCTTAGGCGGGGTGGCCAAAAACATTCAGTACTTC. Encoded protein: CASSLGGVAKNIQYF.

The V call is TRBV19, the J call TRBJ2-5; TRBD2 matches at 7 bases. CDR3 length equals 14 residues. J gave up 7 bases and V 0 bases, and 5 bases lay outside the gene matches. In germline, CDR1 is LNHDA, CDR2 SQIVND (reference sequence). CDR3 sequence reads: CASSIDRSSGTQYF. The CDR3 DNA is TGTGCCAGTAGTATAGATCGGTCTAGCGGGACCCAGTACTTC.

The chain is built from TRBV4-2 and TRBJ2-3; 13 bases match TRBD2. Germline CDR1 LGHNA, CDR2 YNFKEQ. With V trimmed by 0 bases and J by 10 bases, 7 bases remained unmatched. The CDR3 is 16 residues long. DNA for the CDR3: TGTGCCAGCAGCCAAGAGGGACTAGCGGGACGGTTGGCGCAGTATTTT. Translating gives CASSQEGLAGRLAQYF.

This clone was seen at least ten times. This chain uses TRBV28 with TRBJ1-4, with 10 bases fitting TRBD1. V shed 3 bases, J shed 7 bases, and the junction held 5 bases outside the gene matches. The CDR3 sequence is 15 residues long. Per germline, CDR1 MDHEN and CDR2 SYDVKM. CDR3 protein: CASSFPGQGLEKLFF. The CDR3 DNA reads as TGTGCCAGCAGTTTCCCGGGACAGGGGCTTGAAAAACTGTTTTTT.

In this sample, this clone turned up once. This sequence joins TRBV10-2 and TRBJ2-6; 7 bases are shared with TRBD1. The ends lost 0 bases at V and 3 bases at J; junction bases unmatched: 5. This CDR3 region has 17 residues. Germline V lookup: CDR1 WSHSY, CDR2 SAAADI. The DNA of the CDR3 is TGCGCCAGCAGTGAGTCGAAGGGGGCGGTTGGGGCCAACGTCCTGACTTTC. Its protein is CASSESKGAVGANVLTF.

The V call is TRBV7-2, the J call TRBJ1-2, with TRBD1 identical over 9 bases. The germline CDR1 and CDR2 sequences are SGHTA and FQGNSA. The CDR3 contains 15 residues. Trimming at V came to 5 bases and at J to 5 bases, leaving 9 bases not matched to a gene. The CDR3 sequence is CASSLIRTGVYGYTF. CDR3 coding DNA: TGTGCCAGCAGCCTGATACGGACAGGGGTATATGGCTACACCTTC.

This chain joins TRBV19 and TRBJ2-5, with D possibly matching TRBD2 (6 bases). The DNA matches TRBJ2-7 better at its end, which makes the J call doubtful. The CDR3 runs 12 residues. The germline CDR1 and CDR2 sequences are LNHDA and SQIVND (reference sequence). CDR3 nucleotide sequence: TGTGCCAGTAGTATATCAGCGGGCGAGCAGTACTTC. It is translated as CASSISAGEQYF.

This clone was recorded a few times. The chain recombines TRBV10-3 with TRBJ2-7, with no clear D. The V and J ends lost 3 bases and 2 bases respectively, with 8 bases between them. Germline CDR1 ENHRY, CDR2 SYGVKD. CDR3 length: 13 residues. The CDR3 region has the DNA TGTGCCATCAGTGACGAGTCCACCTACGAGCAGTACTTC. It codes for CAISDESTYEQYF.

The chain links TRBV29-1 to TRBJ2-3; TRBD1 is a possible D gene (5 bases). The V end lost 4 bases, the J end lost 3 bases, and 14 bases lay between the germline ends. The CDR3 runs to 14 residues. The germline gives CDR1 SQVTM, CDR2 ANQGSEA. CDR3 amino acids: CSVVQAPVTDTQYF. The CDR3 nucleotides read TGCAGCGTTGTACAGGCACCAGTAACAGATACGCAGTATTTT.

V and J are TRBV6-6 and TRBJ1-6; D is unclear. CDR3 length: 14 amino acids. V lost 0 bases to trimming and J lost 5 bases, with 5 bases between them. Per germline, CDR1 MNHNY and CDR2 SVGAGI (reference sequence). CDR3 DNA: TGTGCCAGCAGTTACTCAGAGGATAATTCACCCCTCCACTTT. This codes for CASSYSEDNSPLHF.

J is TRBJ2-5 and V is TRBV11-2; tentatively, D is TRBD1 (5 bases). V lost 1 base, J lost 2 bases, and 14 bases lay in between. The CDR3 is 16 amino acids. Germline CDR1 reads SGHAT; CDR2 reads FQNNGV. The CDR3 here is CASSLGQGSPQETQYF. In nucleotides, the CDR3 is TGTGCCAGCAGCTTAGGGCAGGGCTCCCCACAAGAGACCCAGTACTTC.

The chain is built from TRBV5-1 and TRBJ2-1; TRBD2 is a possible D gene (6 bases). CDR3 size: 14 residues. Trimming left V 4 bases short and J 9 bases short, with 17 bases between. CDR1 SGHRS and CDR2 YFSETQ come from the germline V gene. CDR3 nucleotide sequence: TGCGCCAGCAGCGCCCGGGACTCACGGGGTGAGCAGTTCTTC. Encoded protein: CASSARDSRGEQFF.

The rearrangement links TRBV29-1 to TRBJ2-1; maybe TRBD1 (5 bases). Germline V gene data show CDR1 as SQVTM and CDR2 as ANQGSEA. The ends were cut back, 4 bases at V and 1 base at J, with 17 bases in the middle. This CDR3 has 16 amino acids. The CDR3 nucleotides are TGCAGCGTTGGAGGTTCAAGGGGCGCGTCCTACAATGAGCAGTTCTTC. This codes for CSVGGSRGASYNEQFF.

V and J are TRBV18 and TRBJ2-7; no reliable D call. V lost 6 bases and J 6 bases, leaving 15 bases between the germline ends. In germline, CDR1 is KGHSH, CDR2 LQKENI. This CDR3 has 13 residues. CDR3 coding DNA: TGTGCCAGCTCTCCAACCAACGGTGGCGAGCAGTACTTC. Translated: CASSPTNGGEQYF.

This sequence joins TRBV4-3 and TRBJ2-7; 7 nucleotides align to TRBD1. CDR1 is LGHNA, CDR2 YSLEER, per germline. The CDR3 is 15 amino acids. V was clipped by 1 base and J by 2 bases; unmatched bases: 5. The CDR3 here is CASSQGAGGPYEQYF. The CDR3 DNA sequence: TGCGCCAGCAGCCAAGGGGCAGGGGGTCCCTACGAGCAGTACTTC.

The chain couples TRBV10-2 to TRBJ1-1; TRBD1 matches at 9 bases. The CDR3 runs to 14 residues. CDR1 is WSHSY, CDR2 SAAADI, per germline. CDR3: CSVTGTGRNTEAFF. The CDR3 nucleotides are TGCTCTGTTACCGGGACAGGGAGGAACACTGAAGCTTTCTTT.

The V call is TRBV19, the J call TRBJ2-7, with TRBD2 matching over 8 bases. This CDR3 has 14 residues. The germline V gene encodes CDR1 LNHDA and CDR2 SQIVND (reference sequence). Unmatched junction bases numbered 7, after V lost 3 bases and J lost 6 bases. The CDR3 sequence is CASSITGGNVEQYF. The CDR3 DNA is TGTGCCAGTAGTATTACGGGAGGGAACGTCGAGCAGTACTTC.

This clone showed up just a few times. This chain joins TRBV7-8 and TRBJ1-4; TRBD1 aligns across 8 bases. The CDR3 extends over 17 amino acids. CDR1 and CDR2 (germline): SGHVS, FQNEAQ. V gave up 0 bases and J gave up 2 bases; unmatched junction bases: 5. The CDR3 is CASSLAGGQGTNEKLFF. CDR3 DNA: TGTGCCAGCAGCTTAGCCGGCGGACAGGGTACTAATGAAAAACTGTTTTTT. The whole variable domain, remainder taken from reference TRBV7-8 and TRBJ1-4, is GAGVSQSPRYKVAKRGQDVALRCDPISGHVSLFWYQQALGQGPEFLTYFQNEAQLDKSGLPSDRFFAERPEGSVSTLKIQRTQQEDSAVYLCASSLAGGQGTNEKLFFGSGTQLSVL.

CDR3 DNA: TGTGCCAGCAGCCCCCAGGGACTGGCTTCTGATGAGCAGTTCTTC. It specifies CASSPQGLASDEQFF. J is TRBJ2-1 and V is TRBV2; tentatively, D is TRBD2 (6 bases). Per the germline V gene, CDR1 is SNHLY and CDR2 is FYNNEI. V dropped 6 bases and J dropped 8 bases, with 20 bases sitting between them. The CDR3 runs to 15 residues. Supplemented by reference TRBV2 and TRBJ2-1, the full variable domain reads EPEVTQTPSHQVTQMGQEVILRCVPISNHLYFYWYRQILGQKVEFLVSFYNNEISEKSEIFDDQFSVERPDGSNFTLKIRSTKLEDSAMYFCASSPQGLASDEQFFGPGTRLTVL.

This chain joins TRBV29-1 and TRBJ1-1; D remains ambiguous. CDR3 length equals 12 residues. Trimming removed 4 bases from V and 0 bases from J, with 6 bases in between. The germline V gene has CDR1 SQVTM and CDR2 ANQGSEA. The CDR3 nucleotides read TGCAGCGTTGCCCACATGAACACTGAAGCTTTCTTT. The encoded protein is CSVAHMNTEAFF.

The chain uses TRBV7-9 and TRBJ1-2; D might be TRBD1 (6 bases). Per germline, CDR1 SEHNR and CDR2 FQNEAQ (reference sequence). The CDR3 totals 13 residues. The V end lost 5 bases, the J end lost 8 bases, and 15 bases lay between the germline ends. This CDR3 reads CASSPGDRRGYTF. In DNA form, the CDR3 reads TGTGCCAGCAGCCCAGGGGACCGGCGGGGCTACACCTTC.

This chain uses TRBV19 with TRBJ2-1; no firm D call. Trimming shortened V by 3 bases and J by 1 base, and 13 bases separated the two germline ends. Germline assignment: CDR1 LNHDA and CDR2 SQIVND (reference sequence). The CDR3 totals 16 residues. CDR3 nucleotide sequence: TGTGCCAGTAGTATCAAGCGACTCTCTTCCTACAATGAGCAGTTCTTC. It is translated as CASSIKRLSSYNEQFF.

The V call is TRBV11-2, the J call TRBJ2-7, with unresolved D. The CDR3 consists of 14 residues. Germline lookup yields CDR1 SGHAT and CDR2 FQNNGV. V was shortened by 5 bases and J by 0 bases, with 11 bases between the two germline ends. CDR3 nucleotides: TGTGCCAGCAGCGACTCCTATACCTCCTACGAGCAGTACTTC. Amino acid sequence: CASSDSYTSYEQYF. Using reference TRBV11-2 and TRBJ2-7 for the parts outside the CDR3, the full variable domain is EAGVAQSPRYKIIEKRQSVAFWCNPISGHATLYWYQQILGQGPKLLIQFQNNGVVDDSQLPKDRFSAERLKGVDSTLKIQPAKLEDSAVYLCASSDSYTSYEQYFGPGTRLTVT.

This chain uses TRBV18 with TRBJ2-1, with 7 bases aligning to TRBD1. The trim removed 3 bases at V and 3 bases at J, leaving 5 bases unmatched. Per germline, CDR1 KGHSH and CDR2 LQKENI. The CDR3 spans 15 residues. The CDR3 sequence: CASSPDPGGYNEQFF. The CDR3 DNA follows: TGTGCCAGCTCACCGGATCCAGGGGGCTACAATGAGCAGTTCTTC.

This chain joins TRBV19 and TRBJ2-6, with D unresolved. This CDR3 comprises 15 residues. Per germline, CDR1 LNHDA and CDR2 SQIVND (reference sequence). Trimming left V 3 bases short and J 2 bases short, with 8 bases between. This CDR3 is CASSIWLAGANVLTF. CDR3 nucleotide sequence: TGTGCCAGTAGTATCTGGCTAGCTGGGGCCAACGTCCTGACTTTC.

CDR3 sequence reads: CASSIGGRVPYNEQFF. The DNA of the CDR3 is TGTGCCAGTAGTATAGGCGGGAGGGTCCCCTACAATGAGCAGTTCTTC. The V gene is TRBV19, the J gene TRBJ2-1; the match to TRBD2 covers 9 bases. The CDR3 totals 16 residues. The V segment lost 1 base and the J segment 2 bases; nucleotides outside the gene matches: 3. CDR1 LNHDA and CDR2 SQIVND come from the germline V gene (reference sequence).